The clone carrying this T cell receptor beta chain has ten or more counts. Its antigen is still unknown. This entry is derived from a study of T cells in Graves' hyperthyroidism and ophthalmopathy. Study observations and caveats: A model of 13 V-J pairs discriminated ophthalmopathy from stable hyperthyroidism.

With a duration under 2 months, the hyperthyroidism was newly diagnosed in patients aged 18 to 65. Germline V gene sequence: CDR1 SGHTA, CDR2 FQGNSA. Losses at the gene ends were 5 bases for V and 5 bases for J; bases not matched to a gene: 9. The CDR3 contains 15 residues. Researchers took RNA transcripts and amplified the TCR beta CDR3 regions from them. The study used the HTBI primer set for a first-round RT-PCR of the TCR CDR3. TCRdb fed the multiplex PCR reads into MiXCR, producing one record per CDR3 protein. The table has around 620,000 distinct CDR3 sequences, 16% seen once. The V call is TRBV7-2, the J call TRBJ2-1, with 7 positions matching TRBD2. The specimen sequenced was blood. The source of this sequence is a woman in her 30s with Graves' hyperthyroidism. Here the CDR3 reads CASSPFAGENNEQFF. CDR3 coding DNA: TGTGCCAGCAGCCCCTTCGCGGGAGAGAACAATGAGCAGTTCTTC. Full variable domain (remainder filled in from reference TRBV7-2 and TRBJ2-1): GAGVSQSPSNKVTEKGKDVELRCDPISGHTALYWYRQSLGQGLEFLIYFQGNSAPDKSGLPSDRFSAERTGGSVSTLTIQRTQQEDSAVYLCASSPFAGENNEQFFGPGTRLTVL.